This is a list of T cell receptor beta chains from one sample in a study of T-cell memory formation after mild COVID-19. TCRdb reanalysed the 5' RACE reads using MiXCR and keeps one entry per CDR3 protein. This table has around 470,000 distinct CDR3 sequences, around 20% appearing once. The sequenced sample consisted of PBMCs or a T cell subset sorted from them (not recorded which). All receptors come from an adult woman who had mild COVID-19 (a few samples of this study predate the infection). Cell type and time point are not known. Each CDR3 is given with its conserved first and last residue. The order of the fields is D gene, J gene, clone size, V gene, CDR3 protein, CDR3 DNA. A D gene is named only where the DNA matches it firmly. Clone size is shown for a subset of rows, as once, few, many or a class of expanded clone.

D gene: TRBD1; J gene: TRBJ2-1; clone size: few; V gene: TRBV4-1; CDR3 protein: CASSQDRTGEQFF; CDR3 DNA: TGCGCCAGCAGCCAAGACCGGACAGGGGAGCAGTTCTTC
D gene: NA; J gene: TRBJ1-1; clone size: few; V gene: TRBV21-1; CDR3 protein: CASKKNRDRFLNTEAFF; CDR3 DNA: TGTGCCAGCAAGAAGAACCGGGACAGGTTTTTGAACACTGAAGCTTTCTTT
D gene: TRBD1; J gene: TRBJ2-7; clone size: NA; V gene: TRBV12-3/TRBV12-4; CDR3 protein: CASSNWDRIYEQYF; CDR3 DNA: TGTGCCAGCAGCAACTGGGACAGAATCTACGAGCAGTACTTC
D gene: NA; J gene: TRBJ2-7; clone size: NA; V gene: TRBV7-6; CDR3 protein: CASSLFTGNVDEQYF; CDR3 DNA: TGTGCCAGCAGCCTTTTTACAGGGAACGTCGACGAGCAGTACTTC
D gene: NA; J gene: TRBJ2-7; clone size: few; V gene: TRBV27; CDR3 protein: CASSLSRLPENIHYEQYF; CDR3 DNA: TGTGCCAGCAGTTTATCGCGGCTTCCGGAGAATATTCACTACGAGCAGTACTTC
D gene: TRBD1; J gene: TRBJ2-7; clone size: NA; V gene: TRBV7-8; CDR3 protein: CASSPDRAGYLYEQYF; CDR3 DNA: TGTGCCAGCAGCCCTGACAGGGCTGGGTATCTTTACGAGCAGTACTTC
D gene: NA; J gene: TRBJ2-5; clone size: few; V gene: TRBV6-2/TRBV6-3; CDR3 protein: CASSFTGTPSETQYF; CDR3 DNA: TGTGCCAGCAGTTTCACCGGGACACCGTCGGAGACCCAGTACTTC
D gene: NA; J gene: TRBJ1-2; clone size: NA; V gene: TRBV7-9; CDR3 protein: CASSSPSGSGVAGYTF; CDR3 DNA: TGTGCCAGCAGCTCACCGAGCGGTTCTGGGGTTGCTGGCTACACCTTC
D gene: TRBD1; J gene: TRBJ1-6; clone size: NA; V gene: TRBV7-9; CDR3 protein: CASSWGQGDAYNSPLHF; CDR3 DNA: TGTGCCAGCAGCTGGGGACAGGGGGACGCCTATAATTCACCCCTCCACTTT
D gene: TRBD1; J gene: TRBJ2-3; clone size: few; V gene: TRBV4-2; CDR3 protein: CASSQGDRAGSTDTQYF; CDR3 DNA: TGTGCCAGCAGCCAAGGAGACAGGGCAGGGAGCACAGATACGCAGTATTTT
D gene: TRBD1; J gene: TRBJ1-2; clone size: few; V gene: TRBV14; CDR3 protein: CASSQATGVYGYTF; CDR3 DNA: TGTGCCAGCAGCCAAGCGACAGGGGTATATGGCTACACCTTC
D gene: TRBD1; J gene: TRBJ2-3; clone size: NA; V gene: TRBV29-1; CDR3 protein: CSVDIVPGQGVKDTQYF; CDR3 DNA: TGCAGCGTTGATATTGTACCGGGACAGGGAGTCAAAGATACGCAGTATTTT
D gene: NA; J gene: TRBJ2-7; clone size: few; V gene: TRBV12-3/TRBV12-4; CDR3 protein: CASSLVGVPEQYF; CDR3 DNA: TGTGCCAGCAGTTTAGTAGGGGTCCCCGAGCAGTACTTC
D gene: NA; J gene: TRBJ2-1; clone size: NA; V gene: TRBV15; CDR3 protein: CATSRIPDGYNEQFF; CDR3 DNA: TGTGCCACCAGCAGAATTCCCGACGGATACAATGAGCAGTTCTTC
D gene: TRBD1; J gene: TRBJ2-3; clone size: NA; V gene: TRBV29-1; CDR3 protein: CSVRQGAGDTQYF; CDR3 DNA: TGCAGCGTCCGACAGGGGGCGGGAGATACGCAGTATTTT
D gene: NA; J gene: TRBJ2-1; clone size: NA; V gene: TRBV13; CDR3 protein: CASMKDNEQFF; CDR3 DNA: TGTGCCAGCATGAAGGACAATGAGCAGTTCTTC
D gene: NA; J gene: TRBJ1-2; clone size: few; V gene: TRBV4-3; CDR3 protein: CASSSTWGMVDYGYTF; CDR3 DNA: TGCGCCAGCAGCTCGACATGGGGGATGGTGGACTATGGCTACACCTTC